Below are 9 T cell receptor beta chains sequenced from a single sample in a study of T-cell reconstitution after alpha-beta-depleted transplantation in children. The TCRbeta library incorporated unique molecular identifiers. TCRdb independently ran MiXCR on the PCR reads; one entry per CDR3 protein. The sample holds roughly 570,000 distinct CDR3 sequences, 25% to 30% seen once. The material was PBMCs, obtained before TCRalphabeta/CD19-depleted stem cell transplant. All receptors come from a boy younger than two with Wiskott-Aldrich syndrome, due to receive a stem cell transplant.

J is TRBJ2-3 and V is TRBV5-1; 8 bases line up with TRBD1. CDR1 SGHRS and CDR2 YFSETQ come from the germline V gene. V shed 2 bases, J shed 7 bases, and the junction held 12 bases outside the gene matches. This CDR3 comprises 16 residues. Here the CDR3 reads CASSFTPGQAQNTQYF. DNA of the CDR3: TGCGCCAGCAGCTTTACCCCGGGACAGGCTCAAAATACGCAGTATTTT.

A few counts support this clonotype. The chain couples TRBV27 to TRBJ2-1; 8 nucleotides agree with TRBD2. This CDR3 has 15 residues. Germline V gene sequence: CDR1 MNHEY, CDR2 SMNVEV (reference sequence). V dropped 6 bases and J dropped 4; count of bases not matched to a gene: 8. The CDR3 bases are TGTGCCAGCAGGAATAGCGGGAAAAGTTACAATGAGCAGTTCTTC. It codes for CASRNSGKSYNEQFF.

This clonotype was seen a handful of times. The chain uses TRBV29-1 and TRBJ2-7; D gene ambiguous. This CDR3 has 11 residues. V dropped 7 bases and J dropped 6 bases, with 13 bases sitting between them. CDR1 is SQVTM and CDR2 is ANQGSEA in the germline V gene. The CDR3 DNA reads as TGCAGCGCGTTGTTGCTTCGCGAGCAGTACTTC. Translation: CSALLLREQYF.

This clonotype has only a few counts. The chain joins TRBV9 to TRBJ2-3; 14 bases agree with TRBD2. The junction had 4 bases not matched to a gene; V was cut back by 4 bases and J by 3 bases. The germline V gene encodes CDR1 SGDLS and CDR2 YYNGEE. CDR3 size: 16 residues. The CDR3, as DNA: TGTGCCAGCAGCTCCAGGACTAGCGGGAGGACAGATACGCAGTATTTT. Translated, it gives CASSSRTSGRTDTQYF.

The chain uses TRBV5-1 and TRBJ2-4; D perhaps matches TRBD2 (6 bases). Trimming left V 0 bases short and J 8 bases short, with 9 bases between. The CDR3 runs to 13 residues. Germline lookup yields CDR1 SGHRS and CDR2 YFSETQ. Here the CDR3 reads CASSLAPGDIQYF. DNA of the CDR3: TGCGCCAGCAGCTTGGCCCCGGGGGACATTCAGTACTTC.

The chain employs TRBV20-1 and TRBJ2-1; possibly TRBD1 or TRBD2 for D (5 bases each). This CDR3 is built from 15 residues. V was cut by 7 bases and J by 4 bases, with 20 bases left in between. Germline V gene lookup returns CDR1 DFQATT and CDR2 SNEGSKA (reference sequence). CDR3 coding DNA: TGCAGTGTTTATCCCGGGACCAGTGCATACAATGAGCAGTTCTTC. This translates into CSVYPGTSAYNEQFF.

This clonotype was seen a few times. Here the CDR3 DNA reads TGCAGTGCTAGCCGTGTTGGGGGTTACGAGCAGTACTTC. Its protein product is CSASRVGGYEQYF. V usage is TRBV20-1 and J usage is TRBJ2-7; D could derive from TRBD1 or TRBD2 (5 bases each). The CDR3 extends over 13 amino acids. V was shortened by 3 bases and J by 4 bases, with 13 bases between the two germline ends. Germline CDR1 is DFQATT and CDR2 is SNEGSKA (reference sequence).

This clonotype has ten or more counts. The chain employs TRBV7-8 and TRBJ1-2, with 7 bases lining up with TRBD1. The CDR3 loop spans 17 amino acids. V lost 0 bases and J lost 6; bases outside the gene matches: 13. Germline V gene lookup returns CDR1 SGHVS and CDR2 FQNEAQ. CDR3 bases: TGTGCCAGCAGCTTAGCTACGAGGACAGGACCATGGAATGGCTACACCTTC. Translation: CASSLATRTGPWNGYTF.

In this sample, this clonotype turned up a few times. The rearrangement joins TRBV6-2 or TRBV6-3 to TRBJ1-5, with D possibly being TRBD1 (5 bases). The ends were cut back, 6 bases at V and 7 bases at J, with 16 bases in the middle. The length of the CDR3 is 14 residues. Per the germline V gene, CDR1 is MNHEY and CDR2 is SVGEGT. CDR3 sequence reads: CASRRGKSEQPQHF. CDR3 nucleotides: TGTGCCAGCAGACGGGGGAAAAGCGAGCAGCCCCAGCATTTT.